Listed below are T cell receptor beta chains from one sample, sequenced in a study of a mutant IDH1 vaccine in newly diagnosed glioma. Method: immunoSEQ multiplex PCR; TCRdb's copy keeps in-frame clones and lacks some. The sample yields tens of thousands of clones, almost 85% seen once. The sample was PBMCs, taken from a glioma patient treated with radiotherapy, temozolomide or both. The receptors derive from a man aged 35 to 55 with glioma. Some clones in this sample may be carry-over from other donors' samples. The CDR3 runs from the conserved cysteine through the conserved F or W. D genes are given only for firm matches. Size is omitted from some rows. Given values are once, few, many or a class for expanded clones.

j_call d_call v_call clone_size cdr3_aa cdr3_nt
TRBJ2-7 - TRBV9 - CASSVGYAGSSYEQYF TGTGCCAGCAGCGTAGGGTATGCAGGGAGCTCCTACGAGCAGTACTTC
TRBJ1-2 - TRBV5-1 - CASSQGGGGFPDGYTF TGCGCCAGCAGCCAAGGGGGTGGCGGGTTTCCAGATGGCTACACCTTC
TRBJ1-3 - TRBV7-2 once CASSLVGQGWGNTIYF TGTGCCAGCAGCTTAGTTGGCCAGGGGTGGGGAAACACCATATATTTT
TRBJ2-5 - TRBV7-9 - CASSSTGAGVYQETQYF TGTGCCAGCAGCTCTACGGGGGCGGGGGTGTACCAAGAGACCCAGTACTTC
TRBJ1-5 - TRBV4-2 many CASSLVRVGYSNQPQHF TGTGCCAGCAGCCTCGTCAGGGTGGGGTATAGCAATCAGCCCCAGCATTTT
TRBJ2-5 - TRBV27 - CASSWLGDPETQYF TGTGCCAGCAGTTGGCTTGGGGACCCAGAGACCCAGTACTTC
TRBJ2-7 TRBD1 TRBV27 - CASSRQGGYEQYF TGTGCCAGCAGTCGACAGGGGGGGTACGAGCAGTACTTC
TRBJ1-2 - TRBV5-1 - CASSLGVQGYYGYTF TGCGCCAGCAGCTTGGGTGTACAGGGATACTATGGCTACACCTTC
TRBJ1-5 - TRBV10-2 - CASTESGIDQPQHF TGCGCCAGCACCGAAAGTGGCATCGATCAGCCCCAGCATTTT
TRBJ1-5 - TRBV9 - CASSVGGGTTDQPQHF TGTGCCAGCAGCGTAGGGGGTGGCACGACGGATCAGCCCCAGCATTTT
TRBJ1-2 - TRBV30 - CAWEVGGRGYTF TGTGCCTGGGAGGTCGGAGGGAGAGGCTACACCTTC
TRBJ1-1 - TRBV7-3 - CASSFGVMNTEAFF TGTGCCAGCAGCTTTGGGGTCATGAACACTGAAGCTTTCTTT
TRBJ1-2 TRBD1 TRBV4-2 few CASSPRQGLPANYGYTF TGTGCCAGCAGCCCCCGACAGGGGCTCCCAGCTAACTATGGCTACACCTTC
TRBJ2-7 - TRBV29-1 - CSVEDDTSYEQYF TGCAGCGTTGAAGACGACACCTCCTACGAGCAGTACTTC
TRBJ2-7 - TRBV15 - CATSREASPGYEQYF TGTGCCACCAGCAGAGAAGCTAGTCCGGGCTACGAGCAGTACTTC
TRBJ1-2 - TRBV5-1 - CASSLAEALNYGYTF TGCGCCAGCAGCTTGGCCGAGGCACTCAACTATGGCTACACCTTC
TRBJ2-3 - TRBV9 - CASKRGGPLSTDTQYF TGTGCCAGCAAGAGGGGCGGGCCCTTGAGCACAGATACGCAGTATTTT